This TCR beta chain was identified in a study of T cell responses to AZD1222 COVID-19 vaccine. Study-wide points: Dominant at 160-218 and 743-854, vaccine-associated CD4 TCRs also spanned spike. Two doses of AZD1222 preceded a rise in Spike-specific TCR breadth and depth. Reports say nearly half of spike-specific TCRs go after unmutated variant regions. Donors in the cohort were predominantly white British and more often female, and clonal diversity was possibly underestimated.

Using immunoSEQ multiplex PCR, the repertoire was profiled, and TCRdb retains in-frame clones only, with some absent. The sample includes about 76,000 clones, about 83% of them seen just once. A single count supports this clone. Its cognate antigen is unknown. The sample was peripheral blood, taken 28 days after the second dose of the MenACWY control vaccine. The sequence was collected from an adult who received the MenACWY meningococcal vaccine as a control.

The CDR3 sequence: CASSLQDTRSGNTIYF. The DNA for the CDR3 is TGCGCCAGCAGCTTGCAGGACACCCGCTCTGGAAACACCATATATTTT. The chain uses TRBV5-1 and TRBJ1-3; a weak D match, TRBD1 (5 bases). V dropped 1 base and J dropped 0 bases, with 11 bases sitting between them. In germline, CDR1 is SGHRS, CDR2 YFSETQ. The CDR3 covers 16 residues.